The subject of this entry is one TCR beta chain. Germline lookup yields CDR1 DFQATT and CDR2 SNEGSKA (reference sequence). CDR3 length equals 14 residues. V was pared by 5 bases and J by 0 bases, with 7 bases of the junction left unmatched. A J-beta primer mix and a sample-barcoded 5' primer were used in a second PCR of about 7 to 12 cycles. From the 5' RACE reads, TCRdb called clonotypes with MiXCR, one entry per CDR3 protein. The repertoire holds hundreds of thousands of distinct CDR3 sequences, with 29% as singletons. The data belong to a study of blood T cells in healthy people across ages. Input material: blood. The chain is built from TRBV20-1 and TRBJ2-7; 7 positions match TRBD2. The TCR originated in a woman aged 80 or over in good health. CDR3 DNA sequence: TGCAGTGCTTCTCGAGCGGGAAGCTCCTACGAGCAGTACTTC. As protein: CSASRAGSSYEQYF.